This T cell receptor beta chain was captured by sequencing in a study of blood T cell repertoires in COVID-19. Study in general: Samples representing acute and convalescent COVID-19 were sourced from the United States, Italy and Spain.

V lost 0 bases to trimming and J lost 8 bases, with 5 bases between them. Per germline, CDR1 SGHRS and CDR2 YFSETQ. This CDR3 contains 11 residues. This clone has a single count. Per the original methods: For nucleated cells, counts were estimated from reference gene primer amplification. Measured with immunoSEQ multiplex PCR; TCRdb has only the in-frame clones, and not every one. That table furnishes V, J and clone size, whereas the DNA furnished D and trimming. The data hold around 290,000 clones, with roughly 90% observed a single time. This chain uses TRBV5-1 with TRBJ1-2; D gene ambiguous. The sequenced sample consisted of peripheral blood. This receptor was taken from a woman in her twenties or thirties with COVID-19, enrolled during active disease. The CDR3 bases are TGCGCCAGCAGCTTGGATCCGGGCTACACCTTC. Translation: CASSLDPGYTF.